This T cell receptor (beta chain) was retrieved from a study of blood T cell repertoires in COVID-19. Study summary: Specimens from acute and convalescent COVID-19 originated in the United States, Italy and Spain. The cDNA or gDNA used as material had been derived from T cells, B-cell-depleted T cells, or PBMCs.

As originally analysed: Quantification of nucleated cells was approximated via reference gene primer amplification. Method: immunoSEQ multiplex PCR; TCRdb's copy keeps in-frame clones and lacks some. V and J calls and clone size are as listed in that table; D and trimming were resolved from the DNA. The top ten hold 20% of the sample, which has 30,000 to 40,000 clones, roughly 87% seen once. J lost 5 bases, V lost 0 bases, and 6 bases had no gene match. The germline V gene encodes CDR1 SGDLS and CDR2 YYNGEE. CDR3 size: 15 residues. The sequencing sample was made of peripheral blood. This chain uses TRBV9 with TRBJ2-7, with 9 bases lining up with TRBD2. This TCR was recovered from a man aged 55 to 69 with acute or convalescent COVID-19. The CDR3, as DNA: TGTGCCAGCAGCGTAGCTAGCGGGATCTCGGACGAGCAGTACTTC. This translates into CASSVASGISDEQYF.